The source of this T cell receptor beta chain is a study of PD-L1 blockade in urothelial cancer. Study summary: Of prior chemotherapy regimens, patients had received between 0 and 3. Blood analysis occurred 3 weeks (second dose) and 6 weeks after treatment start.

Time point denoted: pretreatment peripheral blood. V lost 1 base and J 4 bases, leaving 9 bases between the germline ends. Germline assignment: CDR1 SGHRS and CDR2 YFSETQ. This CDR3 comprises 15 residues. The repertoire was sequenced with immunoSEQ multiplex PCR; TCRdb's copy has only in-frame clones and lacks some. The table shows 70,000 to 95,000 clones, with about 90% occurring only once. This receptor was taken from a woman older than 75 with urothelial cancer. Sequenced material: PBMCs, taken around atezolizumab (anti-PD-L1) treatment. This chain connects TRBV5-1 to TRBJ2-6; weak D call: TRBD2 (6 bases). The CDR3 DNA reads TGCGCCAGCAGCTTGACCGCGGGGGGGGCCAACGTCCTGACTTTC. This encodes CASSLTAGGANVLTF.